This T cell receptor (beta chain) was sequenced during a study of technical replicates of blood from a few donors. Clones were sequenced by immunoSEQ multiplex PCR, and TCRdb holds only the in-frame ones, with some missing. In the table there are approximately 84,000 clones, 95% to 98% of which are singletons. Deletions cut 10 bases from V and 7 bases from J, with 18 bases between. CDR1 is SNHLY and CDR2 is FYNNEI in the germline V gene. The CDR3 consists of 13 residues. J is TRBJ2-3 and V is TRBV2; possibly TRBD1 for D (5 bases). The sample comprised T cells isolated from PBMCs. This TCR came from a human donor in good health. The CDR3 coding sequence is TGTGCCACCTCGGACCAGGGATTGCATACGCAGTATTTT. Translating it yields CATSDQGLHTQYF. The whole variable domain, remainder taken from reference TRBV2 and TRBJ2-3, is EPEVTQTPSHQVTQMGQEVILRCVPISNHLYFYWYRQILGQKVEFLVSFYNNEISEKSEIFDDQFSVERPDGSNFTLKIRSTKLEDSAMYFCATSDQGLHTQYFGPGTRLTVL.